This T cell receptor beta chain stems from a study of regulatory T cells in long-lasting Graves disease. Building of the TCR beta libraries involved iRepertoire HTBI primers and Arm-PCR of CDR3 regions. TCRdb independently ran MiXCR on the multiplex PCR reads; one entry per CDR3 protein. The table shows about 420,000 distinct CDR3 sequences, with about 17% occurring only once. V lost 5 bases and J 3 bases, leaving 6 bases between the germline ends. Germline V gene data show CDR1 as SGHRS and CDR2 as YFSETQ. The CDR3 is 11 residues long. Time point meaning: newly diagnosed GD, antithyroid drugs for less than 3 months. With RNA extracted from PBMCs as input, the TCR library was made. This clonotype was picked up a small number of times. No antigen is known for it. Study-level findings and limits: Accuracy was perhaps lowered by the small sample size.

The same data also contributed to another study, on T cells in Graves' hyperthyroidism and ophthalmopathy. This second study says: HTBI primers were employed in a first-round RT-PCR of the TCR CDR3. Most thyroid clonotypes expanded above 0.001 appeared in blood too.

Sequences were derived from peripheral blood mononuclear cells (PBMCs), sampled at new diagnosis, from a patient treated with antithyroid drugs. The TCR comes from a woman aged 18-29 years with Graves disease. The rearrangement uses TRBV5-1 and TRBJ2-7; D call uncertain. CDR3 in DNA: TGCGCCAGCAGGGCGGACTACGAGCAGTACTTC. Its translation is CASRADYEQYF.